Listed below are T cell receptor beta chains from one sample, sequenced in a study of T cells in Graves' hyperthyroidism and ophthalmopathy. TCRdb reprocessed the multiplex PCR reads via MiXCR and lists one record per CDR3 protein. The sample lists some 550,000 distinct CDR3 sequences, approximately 16% occurring once. Sequencing was done on a sample of blood. The receptors here all came from a woman aged 40 to 50 with Graves' ophthalmopathy. Each CDR3 is given with its conserved first and last residue. The D gene is left open where the match is weak. Size is stated for part of the rows, as once, few or many counts, or as a class when the clone is expanded.

TRBV5-8,-,-,TRBJ2-7,TGTGCCAGCAGCTTGTTCCAGGGGTCCTCCTACGAGCAGTACTTC,CASSLFQGSSYEQYF
TRBV7-9,few,-,TRBJ1-6,TGTGCCAGCAGCTTAGGTGATCGGGTTAATTCACCCCTCCACTTT,CASSLGDRVNSPLHF
TRBV11-2,many,-,TRBJ1-3,TGTGCCAGCAGCCCCAAGTCGAACACCATATATTTT,CASSPKSNTIYF
TRBV28,many,-,TRBJ2-7,TGTGCCAGTGCAGGTGGGGCAGGGAACGAGCAGTACTTC,CASAGGAGNEQYF
TRBV7-2,-,TRBD2,TRBJ2-7,TGTGCCAGCAGCTTAGTATCTAGCGGGGACTACGAGCAGTACTTC,CASSLVSSGDYEQYF
TRBV7-2,-,-,TRBJ2-7,TGTGCCAGCAGCTTAGCGCCGGGGACCGAGCAGTACTTC,CASSLAPGTEQYF
TRBV7-2,-,TRBD2,TRBJ2-7,TGTGCCAGCAGCCGAGCGGGGTATTCCTACGAGCAGTACTTC,CASSRAGYSYEQYF
TRBV7-2,many,-,TRBJ2-1,TGTGCCAGCAGCTCTCGGGACATAACCTACAATGAGCAGTTCTTC,CASSSRDITYNEQFF
TRBV2,many,-,TRBJ2-2,TGTGCCAGCAGTGGGAAAGGATTCTTCGGGGAGCTGTTTTTT,CASSGKGFFGELFF
TRBV2,many,TRBD1,TRBJ2-2,TGTGCCAGCAGAGGGACAGGGGGCAGAACCGGGGAGCTGTTTTTT,CASRGTGGRTGELFF
TRBV10-3,-,TRBD1,TRBJ2-7,TGTGCCATCGGACAGGCGACCTACGAGCAGTACTTC,CAIGQATYEQYF
TRBV12-3/TRBV12-4,many,TRBD1,TRBJ2-7,TGTGCCAGCAGTCCTGGGACAGTCCTCGGCTACGAGCAGTACTTC,CASSPGTVLGYEQYF
TRBV12-3/TRBV12-4,-,-,TRBJ2-3,TGTGCCAGCAGCCCCCACCGCACAGATACGCAGTATTTT,CASSPHRTDTQYF
TRBV5-1,-,TRBD1,TRBJ2-3,TGCGCCAGCAGCTTCCAGGGGGCGCGAACAGATACGCAGTATTTT,CASSFQGARTDTQYF
TRBV5-1,many,-,TRBJ2-2,TGCGCCAGCAGCTACTCTTTTGCGGTGGGCACCGGGGAGCTGTTTTTT,CASSYSFAVGTGELFF
TRBV20-1,many,TRBD1,TRBJ1-2,TGCAGTGCTAGAAAGGGACAGCACTATGGCTACACCTTC,CSARKGQHYGYTF
TRBV20-1,many,TRBD1,TRBJ1-6,TGCAGTGCCCCGACAGGGACCAACTCACCCCTCCACTTT,CSAPTGTNSPLHF
TRBV11-2,-,TRBD2,TRBJ2-7,TGTGCCAGCAGCCTCCCCGGGGTAGCGGGCTCCCACGAGCAGTACTTC,CASSLPGVAGSHEQYF
TRBV3-1,many,-,TRBJ2-1,TGTGCCAGCAGCCGTCAGAGGACCTACAATGAGCAGTTCTTC,CASSRQRTYNEQFF
TRBV29-1,many,-,TRBJ1-1,TGCAGCGTTGATCGGGCGAACACTGAAGCTTTCTTT,CSVDRANTEAFF
TRBV11-2,-,-,TRBJ2-2,TGTGCCAGCAGCGTCCCCCTCACCGGGGAGCTGGTTTTT,CASSVPLTGELVF
TRBV27,many,TRBD2,TRBJ2-5,TGTGCCAGCAGTTTAGCGGGAGGGGCCCAAGAGACCCAGTACTTC,CASSLAGGAQETQYF